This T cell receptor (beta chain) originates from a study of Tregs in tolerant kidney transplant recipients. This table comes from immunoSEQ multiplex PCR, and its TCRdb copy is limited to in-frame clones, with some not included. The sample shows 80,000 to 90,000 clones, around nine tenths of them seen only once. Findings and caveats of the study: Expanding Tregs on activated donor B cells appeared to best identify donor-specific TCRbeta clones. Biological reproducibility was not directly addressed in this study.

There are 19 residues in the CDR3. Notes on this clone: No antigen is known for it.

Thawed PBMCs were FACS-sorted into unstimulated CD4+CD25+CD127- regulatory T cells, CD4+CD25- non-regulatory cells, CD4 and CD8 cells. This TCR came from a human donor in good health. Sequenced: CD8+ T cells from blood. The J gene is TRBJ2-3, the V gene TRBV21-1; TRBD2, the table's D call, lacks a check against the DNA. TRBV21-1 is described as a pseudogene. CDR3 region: CASSKKDPWGDQITDTQYF. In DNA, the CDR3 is TGTGCCAGCAGCAAAAAGGACCCTTGGGGGGACCAGATCACAGATACGCAGTATTTT.